The sample holds one count of the clone carrying this T cell receptor (beta chain). Its specificity is not known. This entry comes from a study of shared clonotypes between healthy human individuals. Naive-designated CD8 cells lacked CD45RO, were positively enriched for CCR7, and omitted terminally differentiated effector memory CD45RA+ cells. The CDR3 is 17 residues long. The V end was cut by 3 bases, the J end by 1 base, with 16 bases between. Germline V gene lookup returns CDR1 LGHNA and CDR2 YSLEER. In the authors' workflow: From ImmunoSEQ came sequences covering only the junction and carrying no quality scores, so filtering differed. The table came from immunoSEQ multiplex PCR; TCRdb's copy has only in-frame clones and leaves some out. The V and J calls and the clone size are those of that table, but D and trimming were determined from the DNA. The data show 2 million to 2.5 million clones, with less than 95% seen just once and 0.85% to 1.3% held by the top ten.

Study-level results: Clonotype sharing across a few donors was observed for approximately 5% of naive CD4 clonotypes.

The sequencing sample was made of naive CD8+ T cells sorted from blood. This TCR came from a man between 18 and 29 years old in good health. The genes are TRBV4-3 and TRBJ2-1; D uncertain. The CDR3 reads CASSHNPGSYSYNEQFF. The CDR3 region has the DNA TGCGCCAGCAGCCATAATCCCGGGTCGTATTCCTACAATGAGCAGTTCTTC.